This T cell receptor beta chain was sequenced in a study of T cells in Graves' hyperthyroidism and ophthalmopathy. Whole-study findings and limits: Most clonotypes expanded in thyroid above 0.001 were likewise present in blood.

This CDR3 contains 15 residues. Unmatched junction bases numbered 4, after V lost 6 bases and J lost 3 bases. This clonotype was detected many times. Its target is unknown. Exclusion criteria comprised uncontrolled infection, other autoimmune disease, pregnancy or lactation. Clinical symptoms, serum thyroxine and TRAb, thyroid ultrasound and orbital computed tomography together formed the diagnostic basis. The investigators amplified TCR beta CDR3 regions from RNA transcripts. A set of HTBI primers served as the primers for a first-round RT-PCR of the TCR CDR3. TCRdb re-analysed the multiplex PCR reads in MiXCR, keeping a single row per CDR3 protein. The sample has 500,000 to 650,000 distinct CDR3 sequences; approximately 48% are singletons.

The source of this sequence is an adult woman with Graves' disease, either hyperthyroidism or ophthalmopathy (not recorded which). The sequencing input was peripheral blood or thyroid tissue (not recorded which). The chain couples TRBV12-3 or TRBV12-4 to TRBJ2-2; TRBD1 aligns across 10 bases. The CDR3 loop is CASSSGTGDTGELFF. The CDR3, as DNA: TGTGCCAGCAGCTCAGGGACAGGGGACACCGGGGAGCTGTTTTTT.